This T cell receptor beta chain was documented in a study of tumor-infiltrating lymphocytes in primary liver carcinoma. From roughly 470 ng total RNA, TCR beta cDNA was generated with a primer in the constant region. Sequencing libraries for TCR beta derived from three nested multiplex PCR rounds that used slightly modified ARM-PCR. Each of the first two PCR rounds ran about 9 cycles with TRBV1-TRBV30 forward and C-beta reverse primers. Each CDR3 protein is one row after TCRdb ran MiXCR on the multiplex PCR reads. The sample lists about 120,000 distinct CDR3 sequences, under 70% seen once, with over 6.5% in the top ten. For each extraction, RNA and DNA were obtained together from around 18-30 mg of unsorted bulk tissue. Per germline, CDR1 WSHSY and CDR2 SAAADI. The length of the CDR3 is 14 residues. A remark on this clonotype: Relative to the germline gene, one junction end is altered; a read error may explain this.

This chain links TRBV10-2 with TRBJ2-3; no clear D. The sequence was obtained from a woman aged 55-70 years with primary liver carcinoma and hepatitis B virus infection. Material for sequencing was tumor-adjacent normal liver tissue. CDR3 bases: TGTGTCAGCATTGGCCTTAGGGGCACAGATACGCAGTATTTT. Its translation: CVSIGLRGTDTQYF.